This T cell receptor beta chain came from a study of somatic mutations in cytotoxic T cells in rheumatoid arthritis. Study-level findings and limits: Within the rheumatoid arthritis patients, CD8+ clonality went up as age increased (Spearman r=0.49). The same was not true of the healthy controls.

Germline V gives CDR1 SGHVS, CDR2 FQNEAQ. The CDR3 loop spans 13 amino acids. The J segment lost 8 bases and the V segment lost 5 bases, leaving 7 bases of the junction unmatched. Worth noting for this clone: The antigen is undetermined.

The data were produced by immunoSEQ multiplex PCR, yet TCRdb's version contains in-frame clones alone and is incomplete. The table has about 10,000 clones, under 85% seen once. Sequencing input: CD8+ T cells sorted from blood. The sequence was obtained from a man aged 45-65 years in good health. J is TRBJ1-1 and V is TRBV7-8; 8 bases fit TRBD1. CDR3 DNA: TGTGCCAGCAGCCAAGGGGGGACAGGCGAAGCTTTCTTT. Translated, it gives CASSQGGTGEAFF.